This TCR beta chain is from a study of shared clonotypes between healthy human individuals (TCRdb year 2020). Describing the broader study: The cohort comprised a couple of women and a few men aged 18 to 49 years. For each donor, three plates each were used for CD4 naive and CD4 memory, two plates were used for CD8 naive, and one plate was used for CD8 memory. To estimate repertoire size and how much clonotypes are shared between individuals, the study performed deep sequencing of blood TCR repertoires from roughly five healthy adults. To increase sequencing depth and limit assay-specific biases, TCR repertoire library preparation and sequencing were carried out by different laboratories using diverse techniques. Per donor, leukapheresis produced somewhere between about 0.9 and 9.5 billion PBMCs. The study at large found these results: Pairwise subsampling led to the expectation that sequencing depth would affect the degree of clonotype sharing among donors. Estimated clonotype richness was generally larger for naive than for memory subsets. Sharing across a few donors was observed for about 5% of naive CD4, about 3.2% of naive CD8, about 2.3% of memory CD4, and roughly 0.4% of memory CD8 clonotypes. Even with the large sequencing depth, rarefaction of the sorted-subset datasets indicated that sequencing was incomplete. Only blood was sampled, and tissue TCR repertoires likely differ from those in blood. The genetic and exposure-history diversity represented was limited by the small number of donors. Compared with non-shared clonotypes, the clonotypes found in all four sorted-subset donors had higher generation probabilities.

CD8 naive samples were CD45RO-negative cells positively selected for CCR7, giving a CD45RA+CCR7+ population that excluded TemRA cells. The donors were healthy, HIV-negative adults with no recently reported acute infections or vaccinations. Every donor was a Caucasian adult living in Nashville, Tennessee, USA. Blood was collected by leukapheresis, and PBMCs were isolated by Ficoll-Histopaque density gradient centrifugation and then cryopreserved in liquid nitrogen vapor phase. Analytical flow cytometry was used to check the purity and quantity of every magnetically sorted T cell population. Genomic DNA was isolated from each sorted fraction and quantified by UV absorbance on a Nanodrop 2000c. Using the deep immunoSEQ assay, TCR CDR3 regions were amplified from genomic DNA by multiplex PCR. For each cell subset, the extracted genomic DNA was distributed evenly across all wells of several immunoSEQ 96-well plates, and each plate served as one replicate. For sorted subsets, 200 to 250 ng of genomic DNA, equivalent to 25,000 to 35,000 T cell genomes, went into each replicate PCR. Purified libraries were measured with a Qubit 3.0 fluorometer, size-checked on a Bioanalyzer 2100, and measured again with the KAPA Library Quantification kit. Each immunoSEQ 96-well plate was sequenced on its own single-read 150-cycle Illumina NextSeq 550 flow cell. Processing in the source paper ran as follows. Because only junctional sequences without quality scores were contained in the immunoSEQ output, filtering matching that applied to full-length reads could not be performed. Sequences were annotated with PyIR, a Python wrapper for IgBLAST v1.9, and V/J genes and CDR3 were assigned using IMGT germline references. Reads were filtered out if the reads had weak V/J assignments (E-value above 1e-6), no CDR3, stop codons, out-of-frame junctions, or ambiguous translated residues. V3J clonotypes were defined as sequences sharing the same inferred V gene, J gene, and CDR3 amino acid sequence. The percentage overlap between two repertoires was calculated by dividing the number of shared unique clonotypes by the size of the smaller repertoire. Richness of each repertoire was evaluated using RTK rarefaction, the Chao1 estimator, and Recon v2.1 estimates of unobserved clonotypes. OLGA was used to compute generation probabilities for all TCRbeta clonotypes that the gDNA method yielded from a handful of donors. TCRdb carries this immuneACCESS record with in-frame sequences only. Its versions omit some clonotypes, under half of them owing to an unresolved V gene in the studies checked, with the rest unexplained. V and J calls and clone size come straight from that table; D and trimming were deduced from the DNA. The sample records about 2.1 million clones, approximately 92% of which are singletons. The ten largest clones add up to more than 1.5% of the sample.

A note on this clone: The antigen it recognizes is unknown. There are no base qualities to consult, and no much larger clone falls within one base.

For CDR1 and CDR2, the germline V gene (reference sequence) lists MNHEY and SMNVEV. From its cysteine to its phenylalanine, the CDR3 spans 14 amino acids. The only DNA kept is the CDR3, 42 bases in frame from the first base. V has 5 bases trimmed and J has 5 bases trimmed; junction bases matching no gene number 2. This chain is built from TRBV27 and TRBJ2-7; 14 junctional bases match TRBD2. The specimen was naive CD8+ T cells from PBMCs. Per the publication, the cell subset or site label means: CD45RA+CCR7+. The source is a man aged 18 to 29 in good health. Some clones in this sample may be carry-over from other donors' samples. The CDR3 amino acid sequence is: CASSAGLAGDEQYF. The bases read TGTGCCAGCAGTGCGGGACTAGCGGGAGACGAGCAGTACTTC.